In its sample, the clone carrying this T cell receptor (beta chain) was seen a few times. TCRdb processed the 5' RACE reads anew with MiXCR; each CDR3 protein has one entry. Of 600,000 to 750,000 distinct CDR3 sequences detected, approximately 13% appear once; the ten largest clones hold approximately 15%. The data are from a study of T cells after yellow fever vaccination. The source material was PBMCs, sampled on the day of the yellow fever booster vaccination. The clonotype originates from a man aged 30 to 39 who received the YFV17D yellow fever vaccine.

CDR3 residues: CASSFGRVYEQYF. The CDR3 DNA follows: TGTGCCAGCAGCTTTGGCAGGGTCTACGAGCAGTACTTC. The chain carries TRBV5-6 and TRBJ2-7, with D maybe TRBD1 (5 bases). Trimming removed 2 bases from V and 3 bases from J, with 9 bases in between. The CDR3 sequence is 13 residues long. Germline loops: CDR1 SGHDT, CDR2 YYEEEE.